The 4 T cell receptor beta chains presented below share a single source sample, sequenced in a study of cytotoxic CD8 clonotypes in ibrutinib-treated CLL. Libraries were prepared by immunoSEQ multiplex PCR; TCRdb keeps only in-frame clonotypes and omits some of them. The data contain 160,000 or so clones, approximately 77% of them seen just once; the ten biggest clones take up roughly 1.9%. The sample was PBMCs, taken after 12 months of ibrutinib treatment. The receptors here all came from a human donor with chronic lymphocytic leukemia.

The V call is TRBV6-4, the J call TRBJ2-3; the match to TRBD2 covers 14 bases. This CDR3 region has 17 residues. Trimming cost V 5 bases and J 2 bases; bases outside gene matches: 6. Germline CDR1 MRHNA, CDR2 SNTAGT. CDR3 amino acids: CASSRLAGGRNTDTQYF. The CDR3 bases are TGTGCCAGCAGTCGACTAGCGGGGGGGAGAAACACAGATACGCAGTATTTT.

V is TRBV14 and J is TRBJ1-4; D might be TRBD1 (6 bases). The ends were cut back, 4 bases at V and 7 bases at J, with 10 bases in the middle. This CDR3 has 13 residues. The germline V gene has CDR1 SGHDN and CDR2 FVKESK. CDR3 DNA: TGTGCCAGCAGCCGCTTGGGGGCTGAAAAACTGTTTTTT. Its translation: CASSRLGAEKLFF.

The chain joins TRBV6-1 to TRBJ2-1; weak D call: TRBD1 (6 bases). The CDR3 is made up of 14 amino acids. Trimming left V 6 bases short and J 2 bases short, with 11 bases between. Germline assignment: CDR1 MNHNS and CDR2 SASEGT. As DNA, the CDR3 is TGTGCCAGCAGATATCAGGGGCCCTACAATGAGCAGTTCTTC. Residues: CASRYQGPYNEQFF.

The rearrangement joins TRBV18 to TRBJ2-3, with 7 nucleotides matching TRBD2. CDR1 KGHSH and CDR2 LQKENI come from the germline V gene. The junction had 12 bases not matched to a gene; V was cut back by 3 bases and J by 0 bases. The CDR3 has 18 amino acids. In DNA, the CDR3 is TGTGCCAGCTCACCGGACATGAGGCGTAGCGGGAGCACAGATACGCAGTATTTT. Its translation: CASSPDMRRSGSTDTQYF.